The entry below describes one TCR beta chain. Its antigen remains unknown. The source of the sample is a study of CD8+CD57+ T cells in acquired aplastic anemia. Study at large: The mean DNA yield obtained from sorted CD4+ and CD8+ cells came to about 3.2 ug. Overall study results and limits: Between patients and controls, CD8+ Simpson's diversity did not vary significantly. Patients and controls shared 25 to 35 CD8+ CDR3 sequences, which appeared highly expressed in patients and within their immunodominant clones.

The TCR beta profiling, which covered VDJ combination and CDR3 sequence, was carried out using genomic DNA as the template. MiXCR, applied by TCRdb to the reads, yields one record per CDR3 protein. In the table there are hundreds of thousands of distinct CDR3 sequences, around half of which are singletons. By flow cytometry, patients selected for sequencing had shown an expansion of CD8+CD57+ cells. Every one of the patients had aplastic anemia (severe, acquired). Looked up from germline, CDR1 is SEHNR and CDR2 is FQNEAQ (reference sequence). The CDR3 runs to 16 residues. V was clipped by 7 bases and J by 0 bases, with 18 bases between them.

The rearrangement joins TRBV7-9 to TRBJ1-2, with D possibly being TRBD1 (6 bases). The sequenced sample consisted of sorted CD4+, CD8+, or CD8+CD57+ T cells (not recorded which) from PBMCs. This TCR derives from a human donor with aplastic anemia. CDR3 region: CASNSKTGPANYGYTF. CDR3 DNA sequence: TGTGCCAGCAACTCAAAGACAGGCCCTGCTAACTATGGCTACACCTTC.